This TCR beta chain was identified during a study of human T cells and chemical hapten exposure. In the study overall: The cohort included alopecia areata under or over 50% scalp, totalis and universalis.

Germline V gene data show CDR1 as DFQATT and CDR2 as SNEGSKA (reference sequence). The V gene lost 3 bases and the J gene lost 2 bases, with 14 bases spanning the gap. The CDR3 sequence is 15 residues long. Each CDR3 protein is one row after TCRdb ran MiXCR on the RACE reads. Of roughly 380,000 distinct CDR3 sequences in the sample, about 6% were seen once. Specified time point: patch test 2, 6 weeks after DPC sensitization. Treatment here: therapeutic diphenylcyclopropenone sensitization with weekly scalp DPC. This TCR derives from a woman aged 18-35 years with alopecia areata. Some clones in this sample may be carry-over from other donors' samples. Here the sequenced sample was whole blood, taken in connection with sensitization to the hapten diphenylcyclopropenone (DPC). The chain carries TRBV20-1 and TRBJ1-5; D is possibly TRBD1 (5 bases). The CDR3 protein is CSASSGRVGNQPQHF. In nucleotides, the CDR3 is TGCAGTGCTAGCTCAGGGAGGGTAGGCAATCAGCCCCAGCATTTT.